The 3 T cell receptor beta chains below all came from one sample that was sequenced in a study of early T cells in non-severe SARS-CoV-2 infection. TCRdb analysed the 5' RACE reads with MiXCR anew, one entry per CDR3 protein. The sample lists 70,000 to 95,000 distinct CDR3 sequences, roughly 14% seen once, with 0.58% in the top ten. Material: whole blood. The receptors come from an adult who was a healthcare worker with PCR-confirmed SARS-CoV-2 infection or an uninfected control (not recorded which).

The genes are TRBV28 and TRBJ1-1; D perhaps matches TRBD1 (6 bases). Trimming took 4 bases from V and 2 from J, leaving 11 bases between them. Germline V gene sequence: CDR1 MDHEN, CDR2 SYDVKM. This CDR3 is built from 14 residues. The CDR3 sequence is CASSWGGGNTEAFF. CDR3 DNA sequence: TGTGCCAGCAGTTGGGGAGGGGGAAACACTGAAGCTTTCTTT.

The CDR3 sequence is CASSLKGARSYNEQFF. The CDR3 coding sequence is TGTGCCAGCAGCTTGAAGGGGGCCCGCTCCTACAATGAGCAGTTCTTC. The genes are TRBV5-4 and TRBJ2-1; 7 bases agree with TRBD1. Germline loops: CDR1 SGHNT, CDR2 YYREEE (reference sequence). Trimming cost V 1 base and J 0 bases; bases outside gene matches: 4. The CDR3 has 16 amino acids.

This clonotype was seen a handful of times. The chain couples TRBV7-2 to TRBJ1-2, with 7 bases lining up with TRBD1. The trim removed 5 bases at V and 2 bases at J, leaving 11 bases unmatched. This CDR3 contains 16 residues. The germline CDR1 and CDR2 sequences are SGHTA and FQGNSA. The CDR3 region has the DNA TGTGCCAGCAGCCCGCTCCCCCCAGGGGGAAACTATGGCTACACCTTC. Protein product: CASSPLPPGGNYGYTF.